A selection of T cell receptor beta chains follows, all from one sample in a study of CD8+ T cells in alopecia areata. Some clones are missing from TCRdb's copy, which holds only in-frame ones; the method was immunoSEQ multiplex PCR. The sample contains fewer than 250,000 clones, approximately 47% of which appear only once. This specimen consisted of CD4+ T cells sorted from blood, obtained between weeks 36 and 40, from a patient treated with tofacitinib. These receptors were obtained from a human donor with alopecia areata. Both conserved end residues are part of each CDR3. The D gene is left open where the match is weak. Clone size appears in some rows only: once, few, many, or a class for an expanded clone.

D gene: TRBD1; J gene: TRBJ1-1; V gene: TRBV29-1; clone size: few; CDR3 DNA: TGCAGCGCCGCGACAGGGGGTAATACTGAAGCTTTCTTT; CDR3 protein: CSAATGGNTEAFF
D gene: -; J gene: TRBJ2-1; V gene: TRBV11-1; clone size: -; CDR3 DNA: TGTGCCAGCAGCCAGGCTGGCCAGGGAACCTACAATGAGCAGTTCTTC; CDR3 protein: CASSQAGQGTYNEQFF
D gene: -; J gene: TRBJ2-1; V gene: TRBV29-1; clone size: few; CDR3 DNA: TGCAGCGTTGCAACAGGGCCGTTGGGTCAGCAGTTCTTC; CDR3 protein: CSVATGPLGQQFF
D gene: -; J gene: TRBJ1-2; V gene: TRBV5-6; clone size: -; CDR3 DNA: TGTGCCAGCAGCTTGGTAGGATCGGCACGGGTGGATGGCTACACCTTC; CDR3 protein: CASSLVGSARVDGYTF
D gene: TRBD1; J gene: TRBJ2-5; V gene: TRBV6-1; clone size: -; CDR3 DNA: TGTGCCAGCAGGGACAGGGGAACGGAGACCCAGTACTTC; CDR3 protein: CASRDRGTETQYF
D gene: -; J gene: TRBJ1-2; V gene: TRBV27; clone size: few; CDR3 DNA: TGTGCCAGCAGTACACGGACAAATAACTATGGCTACACCTTC; CDR3 protein: CASSTRTNNYGYTF
D gene: TRBD1; J gene: TRBJ2-7; V gene: TRBV29-1; clone size: few; CDR3 DNA: TGCAGCCCACAGGACAGGGATAGTTTCGAGCAGTACTTC; CDR3 protein: CSPQDRDSFEQYF
D gene: -; J gene: TRBJ2-3; V gene: TRBV27; clone size: once; CDR3 DNA: TGTGCCACCCAGAGATCCTCGATAGCAGATACGCAGTATTTT; CDR3 protein: CATQRSSIADTQYF
D gene: TRBD1; J gene: TRBJ2-7; V gene: TRBV4-1; clone size: -; CDR3 DNA: TGCGCCAGCAGCCAAGTCTTGACAGGGACCTCCTACGAGCAGTACTTC; CDR3 protein: CASSQVLTGTSYEQYF
D gene: -; J gene: TRBJ2-3; V gene: TRBV29-1; clone size: -; CDR3 DNA: TGCAGCGTTTTCATTCAAACAGATACGCAGTATTTT; CDR3 protein: CSVFIQTDTQYF
D gene: TRBD2; J gene: TRBJ2-5; V gene: TRBV27; clone size: -; CDR3 DNA: TGTGCCAGCAGACCTTGGGCTGTTTCTAGCGGGAAGGAGACCCAGTACTTC; CDR3 protein: CASRPWAVSSGKETQYF
D gene: -; J gene: TRBJ2-3; V gene: TRBV2; clone size: few; CDR3 DNA: TGTGCCAGCAGAGACTTGTATACGCAGTATTTT; CDR3 protein: CASRDLYTQYF
D gene: -; J gene: TRBJ2-5; V gene: TRBV5-1; clone size: -; CDR3 DNA: TGCGCCAGCAGCGCTACGGGGAGAGGGGAGACCCAGTACTTC; CDR3 protein: CASSATGRGETQYF
D gene: -; J gene: TRBJ1-5; V gene: TRBV6-6; clone size: -; CDR3 DNA: TGTGCCAGCAGTTTTGGACAGTTTAGCAATCAGCCCCAGCATTTT; CDR3 protein: CASSFGQFSNQPQHF
D gene: -; J gene: TRBJ2-7; V gene: TRBV7-2; clone size: -; CDR3 DNA: TGTGCCAGCAGCTTCGTTAGTAACTACGAGCAGTACTTC; CDR3 protein: CASSFVSNYEQYF
D gene: -; J gene: TRBJ2-4; V gene: TRBV29-1; clone size: -; CDR3 DNA: TGCAGCGTGATCCTTGGGGCCAAAAACATTCAGTACTTC; CDR3 protein: CSVILGAKNIQYF
D gene: -; J gene: TRBJ2-5; V gene: TRBV4-3; clone size: -; CDR3 DNA: TGCGCCAGCAGCCAAGTCGCTAGGTTAGGAGAGACCCAGTACTTC; CDR3 protein: CASSQVARLGETQYF
D gene: TRBD1; J gene: TRBJ2-7; V gene: TRBV7-9; clone size: few; CDR3 DNA: TGTGCCAGCAGTCCAAGCACAGGGGCTCCCTACGAGCAGTACTTC; CDR3 protein: CASSPSTGAPYEQYF
D gene: -; J gene: TRBJ2-4; V gene: TRBV5-4; clone size: -; CDR3 DNA: TGTGCCAGCAGCTGGGAAAGACATATAGCCAAAAACATTCAGTACTTC; CDR3 protein: CASSWERHIAKNIQYF
D gene: TRBD1; J gene: TRBJ1-4; V gene: TRBV7-9; clone size: -; CDR3 DNA: TGTGCCAGCAGCTTTGCCGGGACAGCTAATGAAAAACTGTTTTTT; CDR3 protein: CASSFAGTANEKLFF
D gene: -; J gene: TRBJ2-5; V gene: TRBV5-1; clone size: -; CDR3 DNA: TGCGCCAGCAGCACCCTCGGCGCGGAGACCCAGTACTTC; CDR3 protein: CASSTLGAETQYF
D gene: TRBD2; J gene: TRBJ2-7; V gene: TRBV5-1; clone size: -; CDR3 DNA: TGCGCCAGCAGCTGGACTAGCGGTTACGAGCAGTACTTC; CDR3 protein: CASSWTSGYEQYF
D gene: -; J gene: TRBJ1-2; V gene: TRBV19; clone size: -; CDR3 DNA: TGTGCCAGTAGCAACCACCTCGTTGGCTACACCTTC; CDR3 protein: CASSNHLVGYTF
D gene: -; J gene: TRBJ2-1; V gene: TRBV20-1; clone size: few; CDR3 DNA: TGCAGTGCTAGTAGGCCTGAGCAGTTCTTC; CDR3 protein: CSASRPEQFF